Listed below are T cell receptor beta chains from one sample, sequenced in a study of shared clonotypes between healthy human individuals. Repertoires were generated with immunoSEQ multiplex PCR, while TCRdb's copy carries only in-frame clones and drops some. The data hold about 480,000 clones, with about four fifths observed a single time. What was sequenced was PBMCs. These receptor sequences come from a woman aged 40 to 50 in good health. Some clones in this sample may be carry-over from other donors' samples. Both conserved end residues are part of each CDR3. A D gene is named only where the DNA matches it firmly. Size is omitted from some rows. Given values are once, few, many or a class for expanded clones.

size: -
J: TRBJ1-3
V: TRBV28
D: TRBD1
DNA: TGTGCCAGCAGTTTAGGGGACAGTTTTTTTGGAAACACCATATATTTT
CDR3: CASSLGDSFFGNTIYF

size: -
J: TRBJ2-2
V: TRBV2
D: -
DNA: TGTGCCAGCAGTAACACCAACACCGGGGAGCTGTTTTTT
CDR3: CASSNTNTGELFF

size: -
J: TRBJ1-3
V: TRBV18
D: -
DNA: TGTGCCAGCTCCCCAGTCCGGGACGACTCTGGAAACACCATATATTTT
CDR3: CASSPVRDDSGNTIYF

size: -
J: TRBJ2-7
V: TRBV6-6
D: -
DNA: TGTGCCAGCAGTCAAGGGACAACCTACGAGCAGTACTTC
CDR3: CASSQGTTYEQYF

size: once
J: TRBJ2-1
V: TRBV7-8
D: TRBD2
DNA: TGTGCCAGCAGCTTAGCGGGACTAGCGGTTTACAATGAGCAGTTCTTC
CDR3: CASSLAGLAVYNEQFF

size: -
J: TRBJ2-7
V: TRBV7-9
D: -
DNA: TGTGCCAGCAGCTTAGGGACCGTTAGGGAGCAGTACTTC
CDR3: CASSLGTVREQYF

size: -
J: TRBJ2-1
V: TRBV30
D: -
DNA: TGTGCCTGGAGTACTGACAGTTACAATGAGCAGTTCTTC
CDR3: CAWSTDSYNEQFF

size: -
J: TRBJ1-1
V: TRBV29-1
D: -
DNA: TGCAGCGTTTCGAGGGGGGATGTCACTGAAGCTTTCTTT
CDR3: CSVSRGDVTEAFF

size: few
J: TRBJ1-1
V: TRBV6-4
D: TRBD1
DNA: TGTGCCAGCAGTGCTGGGACAGGGAGCACTGAAGCTTTCTTT
CDR3: CASSAGTGSTEAFF

size: -
J: TRBJ1-4
V: TRBV28
D: TRBD1
DNA: TGTGCCAGCAGCCCGGGGGACAGGAATGAAAAACTGTTTTTT
CDR3: CASSPGDRNEKLFF

size: -
J: TRBJ2-7
V: TRBV4-1
D: TRBD1
DNA: TGCGCCAGCAGCTTGGCCTATACGGGACAGGGCTACGAGCAGTACTTC
CDR3: CASSLAYTGQGYEQYF

size: -
J: TRBJ2-4
V: TRBV19
D: -
DNA: TGTGCCAGTAGTATCACAGCTGAAAACATTCAGTACTTC
CDR3: CASSITAENIQYF

size: -
J: TRBJ2-1
V: TRBV19
D: -
DNA: TGTGCCAGTAGTCGCCCCACCTCCCCCCACAATGAGCAGTTCTTC
CDR3: CASSRPTSPHNEQFF

size: -
J: TRBJ1-2
V: TRBV11-2
D: TRBD1
DNA: TGTGCCAGCAGCTCCCCAAAGGAGGGGACAGGGAGGGCCTATGGCTACACCTTC
CDR3: CASSSPKEGTGRAYGYTF

size: -
J: TRBJ1-5
V: TRBV5-6
D: -
DNA: TGTGCCAGCAGCTCGGGGGGGTTCTCTCAGCCCCAGCATTTT
CDR3: CASSSGGFSQPQHF

size: many
J: TRBJ2-1
V: TRBV19
D: -
DNA: TGTGCCAGTAGTACGCCGGGACTCCTAAATGAGCAGTTCTTC
CDR3: CASSTPGLLNEQFF

size: -
J: TRBJ2-1
V: TRBV6-5
D: TRBD2
DNA: TGTGCCAGCAGTTATTTCTACCCTAGCGGGAATGAGCAGTTCTTC
CDR3: CASSYFYPSGNEQFF

size: -
J: TRBJ2-7
V: TRBV27
D: TRBD2
DNA: TGTGCCAGCAGCCTTACGGCTAGCGGGAGGGCCGCCTACGAGCAGTACTTC
CDR3: CASSLTASGRAAYEQYF

size: once
J: TRBJ1-2
V: TRBV4-2
D: -
DNA: TGTGCCAGCAGCCAAGGAGGTCTTCGGCAGGGAGGCGATGGCTACACCTTC
CDR3: CASSQGGLRQGGDGYTF

size: -
J: TRBJ1-2
V: TRBV11-2
D: -
DNA: TGTGCCAGCAGCTTTCAGGCAGTCGGCTACACCTTC
CDR3: CASSFQAVGYTF

size: -
J: TRBJ2-1
V: TRBV9
D: TRBD2
DNA: TGTGCCAGCAGCCCGCGACTAGCGGGAGTTTACAATGAGCAGTTCTTC
CDR3: CASSPRLAGVYNEQFF

size: -
J: TRBJ2-7
V: TRBV11-2
D: -
DNA: TGTGCCAGCAGCACCTTTAGCCCGGGACTTTCCTACGAGCAGTACTTC
CDR3: CASSTFSPGLSYEQYF

size: few
J: TRBJ2-1
V: TRBV5-6
D: TRBD2
DNA: TGTGCCAGCCACAGGGAGCGGGGGGCCTGGAATGAGCAGTTCTTC
CDR3: CASHRERGAWNEQFF

size: -
J: TRBJ1-2
V: TRBV19
D: -
DNA: TGTGCCAGTAGTAGGGCGCCAGGGAGTGGAGGCTACACCTTC
CDR3: CASSRAPGSGGYTF

size: -
J: TRBJ1-2
V: TRBV28
D: -
DNA: TGTGCCAGCAAAGGTGGGGGTAACTATGGCTACACCTTC
CDR3: CASKGGGNYGYTF

size: -
J: TRBJ2-1
V: TRBV23-1
D: TRBD1
DNA: TGCGCCGGAAGGGGGCCGGGGTTTCGAATCAGCTCCTACAATGAGCAGTTCTTC
CDR3: CAGRGPGFRISSYNEQFF

size: -
J: TRBJ2-2
V: TRBV30
D: -
DNA: TGTGCCTGGAGTCGCGGGACCGCCGGGGAGCTGTTTTTT
CDR3: CAWSRGTAGELFF

size: -
J: TRBJ2-7
V: TRBV5-1
D: -
DNA: TGCGCCAGCAGCTTGGGAAGTGTCGGGACCGGGTCCTACGAGCAGTACTTC
CDR3: CASSLGSVGTGSYEQYF

size: -
J: TRBJ1-2
V: TRBV19
D: -
DNA: TGTGCCAGTAGAGTGGCCGGGCGGGGTAGCTACACCTTC
CDR3: CASRVAGRGSYTF

size: -
J: TRBJ2-1
V: TRBV7-9
D: TRBD2
DNA: TGTGCCAGCAGCTTGGCTAGCGGGACCCTCTACAATGAGCAGTTCTTC
CDR3: CASSLASGTLYNEQFF

size: -
J: TRBJ1-3
V: TRBV28
D: -
DNA: TGTGCCAGCACGCAAGGGGGCTCTGGAAACACCATATATTTT
CDR3: CASTQGGSGNTIYF

size: -
J: TRBJ2-7
V: TRBV2
D: TRBD2
DNA: TGTGCCAGCATCTCAAAGCGGGGGGCCTACGAGCAGTACTTC
CDR3: CASISKRGAYEQYF

size: once
J: TRBJ2-7
V: TRBV11-2
D: -
DNA: TGTGCCAGCAGCCGTATACGGGGTACCTACGAGCAGTACTTC
CDR3: CASSRIRGTYEQYF

size: few
J: TRBJ2-3
V: TRBV19
D: TRBD1
DNA: TGTGCCAGTAGTCTAACAGGGGGCACAGATACGCAGTATTTT
CDR3: CASSLTGGTDTQYF

size: -
J: TRBJ2-1
V: TRBV5-1
D: TRBD2
DNA: TGCGCCAGCAGCAATACGGCGGGAGGGTACAATGAGCAGTTCTTC
CDR3: CASSNTAGGYNEQFF

size: -
J: TRBJ1-4
V: TRBV15
D: -
DNA: TGTGCCACCAGCAGAGATCGAACAAATGAAAAACTGTTTTTT
CDR3: CATSRDRTNEKLFF

size: -
J: TRBJ2-1
V: TRBV10-3
D: -
DNA: TGTGCCATCAGTGGAACAAGGGATGAGCAGTTCTTC
CDR3: CAISGTRDEQFF

size: once
J: TRBJ2-3
V: TRBV5-6
D: -
DNA: TGTGCCAGCAGCCTACAGGGAGCCGATACGCAGTATTTT
CDR3: CASSLQGADTQYF

size: -
J: TRBJ1-1
V: TRBV10-2
D: -
DNA: TGCGCCAGCAGTCCGCCCCGAATGAACACTGAAGCTTTCTTT
CDR3: CASSPPRMNTEAFF

size: -
J: TRBJ1-5
V: TRBV6-6
D: TRBD1
DNA: TGTGCCAGCAGTTACTCTCCGGGACAGGGGACCGGGCCCCAGCATTTT
CDR3: CASSYSPGQGTGPQHF

size: -
J: TRBJ2-7
V: TRBV10-2
D: TRBD2
DNA: TGCGCCAGCAGGGGAGGGAGCTCCTACGAGCAGTACTTC
CDR3: CASRGGSSYEQYF

size: -
J: TRBJ2-7
V: TRBV7-7
D: -
DNA: TGTGCCAGCAGCTTAGCGCCTGAGAGCTCCTACGAGCAGTACTTC
CDR3: CASSLAPESSYEQYF

size: many
J: TRBJ2-1
V: TRBV19
D: TRBD2
DNA: TGTGCCAGTAGTATAGCTAGCGGAAGTCCTAGTGAGCAGTTCTTC
CDR3: CASSIASGSPSEQFF

size: few
J: TRBJ2-2
V: TRBV11-3
D: -
DNA: TGTGCCAGCAGACCAGGGACCGGGGAGCTGTTTTTT
CDR3: CASRPGTGELFF

size: few
J: TRBJ2-3
V: TRBV10-1
D: -
DNA: TGCGCCAGCAGTTTGGGGGCAGATACGCAGTATTTT
CDR3: CASSLGADTQYF

size: -
J: TRBJ2-7
V: TRBV6-1
D: -
DNA: TGTGCCAGCAGAGCGGACGGAACCTACGAGCAGTACTTC
CDR3: CASRADGTYEQYF

size: once
J: TRBJ2-2
V: TRBV5-1
D: -
DNA: TGCGCCAGCAGCTTCAGTCGCGGCACCGGGGAGCTGTTTTTT
CDR3: CASSFSRGTGELFF

size: -
J: TRBJ1-5
V: TRBV9
D: TRBD1
DNA: TGTGCCAGCAGCACTCCGGGACAGAGCAATCAGCCCCAGCATTTT
CDR3: CASSTPGQSNQPQHF

size: few
J: TRBJ1-1
V: TRBV5-1
D: -
DNA: TGCGCCAGCAGCTTGGTACAGGGTGGCACTGAAGCTTTCTTT
CDR3: CASSLVQGGTEAFF

size: -
J: TRBJ1-4
V: TRBV11-2
D: TRBD1
DNA: TGTGCCAGCAGCTTTGGGGGGACAGTCAATGAAAAACTGTTTTTT
CDR3: CASSFGGTVNEKLFF

size: -
J: TRBJ2-7
V: TRBV6-5
D: -
DNA: TGTGCCAGCAGTTACGAGCGGACTTCCTACGAGCAGTACTTC
CDR3: CASSYERTSYEQYF